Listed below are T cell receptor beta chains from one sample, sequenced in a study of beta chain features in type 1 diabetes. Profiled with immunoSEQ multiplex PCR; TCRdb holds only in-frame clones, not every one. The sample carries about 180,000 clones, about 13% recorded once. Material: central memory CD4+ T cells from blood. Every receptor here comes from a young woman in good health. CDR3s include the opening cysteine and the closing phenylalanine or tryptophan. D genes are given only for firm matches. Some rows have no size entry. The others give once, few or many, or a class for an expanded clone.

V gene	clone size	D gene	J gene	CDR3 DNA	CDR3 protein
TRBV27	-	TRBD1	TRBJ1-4	TGTGCCAGCAACAAAGACAGGGGGCGTCGGGAAAAACTGTTTTTT	CASNKDRGRREKLFF
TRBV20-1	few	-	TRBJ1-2	TGCAGTGTTCGACTACGGGGCTACACCTTC	CSVRLRGYTF
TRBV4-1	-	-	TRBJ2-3	TGCGCCAGCAGCCTGTACACCACAGATACGCAGTATTTT	CASSLYTTDTQYF
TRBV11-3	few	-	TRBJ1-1	TGTGCCAGCAGCCCCCGGGTGGGGGAGGGAGGCACTGAAGCTTTCTTT	CASSPRVGEGGTEAFF
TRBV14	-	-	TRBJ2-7	TGTGCCAGCAGCCAAGGAACAGGGAGCTCCTACGAGCAGTACTTC	CASSQGTGSSYEQYF
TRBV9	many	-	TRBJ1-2	TGTGCCAGCAGCACCAGACAGGAGGATGGCTACACCTTC	CASSTRQEDGYTF
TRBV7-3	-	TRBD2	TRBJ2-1	TGTGCCAGCAAGAAAACTAGCGATTACAATGAGCAGTTCTTC	CASKKTSDYNEQFF
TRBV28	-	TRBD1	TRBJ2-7	TGTGCCAGCAGCCACCCCGGGACAGGGGGCTACGAGCAGTACTTC	CASSHPGTGGYEQYF
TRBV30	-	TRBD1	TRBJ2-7	TGTGCCTGGAGTGTATGGACACAGGGGAAGTCCCACGAGCAGTACTTC	CAWSVWTQGKSHEQYF
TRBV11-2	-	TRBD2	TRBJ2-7	TGTGCCAGTAATTTAGCGGGAGGATACGAGCAGTACTTC	CASNLAGGYEQYF
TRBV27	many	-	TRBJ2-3	TGTGCCAGCAGTTTATGGGGGCAACTGAACACAGATACGCAGTATTTT	CASSLWGQLNTDTQYF
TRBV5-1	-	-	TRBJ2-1	TGCGCCAGCAGACGGGATTACAATGAGCAGTTCTTC	CASRRDYNEQFF
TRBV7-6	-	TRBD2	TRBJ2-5	TGTGCCAGCAGCCCTAGGACTAGCGGGAGTGGCGGTAGCCAAGAGACCCAGTACTTC	CASSPRTSGSGGSQETQYF
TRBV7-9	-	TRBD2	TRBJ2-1	TGTGCCAGCAGCCCACCAGCGGGAGGGCCTCGAAATGAGCAGTTCTTC	CASSPPAGGPRNEQFF
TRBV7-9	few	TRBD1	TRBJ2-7	TGTGCCAGCAGTAGAGACAGGGCAGGAGCCTCCTACGAGCAGTACTTC	CASSRDRAGASYEQYF
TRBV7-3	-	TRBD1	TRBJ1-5	TGTGCCAGCAGCTTACAGGGACAGGGCTCCCCCCAGCATTTT	CASSLQGQGSPQHF
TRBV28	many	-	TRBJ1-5	TGTGCCAGCAGTTCCCCCTCCGGCGGGGGAGGTATCAATCAGCCCCAGCATTTT	CASSSPSGGGGINQPQHF
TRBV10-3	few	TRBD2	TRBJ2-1	TGTGCCATCAGTCCGGGACTAGCGGAGAATGAGCAGTTCTTC	CAISPGLAENEQFF
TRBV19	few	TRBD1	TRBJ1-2	TGTGCCAGTAGACCACCAGCGACAGGGGCGGTAGGCGGCTACACCTTC	CASRPPATGAVGGYTF
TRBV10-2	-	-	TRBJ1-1	TGCGCCAGCAGTGAAGCCCCGAGGACTGAAGCTTTCTTT	CASSEAPRTEAFF
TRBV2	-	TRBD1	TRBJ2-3	TGTGCCAGCATCATGGACAGGGGGACAGATACGCAGTATTTT	CASIMDRGTDTQYF
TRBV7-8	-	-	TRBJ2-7	TGTGCCAGCGGTAGGCAGGGGAGCTCCTACGAGCAGTACTTC	CASGRQGSSYEQYF
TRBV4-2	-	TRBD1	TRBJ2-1	TGTGCCAGCAGCCAAGACAGGGGGTCAATCAATGAGCAGTTCTTC	CASSQDRGSINEQFF
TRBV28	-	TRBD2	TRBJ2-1	TGTGCCAGCAGTTCCCCGGGGGTTGCGGGAGTTGGTCCTGAGCAGTTCTTC	CASSSPGVAGVGPEQFF
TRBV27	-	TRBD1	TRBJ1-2	TGTGCCAGCAGCCCCCGTGGAGGGGGCGCTCGGAACTATGGCTACACCTTC	CASSPRGGGARNYGYTF
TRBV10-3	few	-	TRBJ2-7	TGTGCCATCAGTGAGTCGCTAGTAGGCACCTACGAGCAGTACTTC	CAISESLVGTYEQYF
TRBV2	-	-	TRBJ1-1	TGTGCCAGCAAGTACGGGCAGGGGAACACTGAAGCTTTCTTT	CASKYGQGNTEAFF
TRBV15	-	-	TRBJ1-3	TGTGCCACCGGTGGGGGGGAGAACACCATATATTTT	CATGGGENTIYF
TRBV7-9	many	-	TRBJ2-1	TGTGCCAGCAGCCTCACCGGGTCAGGGTACAATGAGCAGTTCTTC	CASSLTGSGYNEQFF
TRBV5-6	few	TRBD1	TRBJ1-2	TGTGCCAGCAGCCCACAGGGGACGGGGGGCTACACCTTC	CASSPQGTGGYTF
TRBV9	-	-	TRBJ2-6	TGTGCCAGCAGCGTTAGGGGCTCTGGGGCCAACGTCCTGACTTTC	CASSVRGSGANVLTF
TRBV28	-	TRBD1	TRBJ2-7	TGTGCCAGCAACCTCCAGGGGGCCCGGGAGCAGTACTTC	CASNLQGAREQYF
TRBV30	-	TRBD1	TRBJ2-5	TGTGCCTGGTCACGGACAGGGAGAGAGACCCAGTACTTC	CAWSRTGRETQYF
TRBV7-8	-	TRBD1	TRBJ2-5	TGTGCCAGCAGCGTAGACAGGGACCAAGAGACCCAGTACTTC	CASSVDRDQETQYF
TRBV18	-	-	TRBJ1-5	TGTGCCAGCTCACTCTTCGGAACGGGGGGCAATCAGCCCCAGCATTTT	CASSLFGTGGNQPQHF
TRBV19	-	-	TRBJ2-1	TGTGCCAGTAAGGAGGGGACCGCTTTCCGTGAGCAGTTCTTC	CASKEGTAFREQFF
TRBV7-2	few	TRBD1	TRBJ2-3	TGTGCCAGCAGCCCCCGGACAGGGGGCACAGATACGCAGTATTTT	CASSPRTGGTDTQYF
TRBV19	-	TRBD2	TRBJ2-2	TGTGCCAGTACCCCCCCTAGCGGACTAGGCGGGGAGCTGTTTTTT	CASTPPSGLGGELFF
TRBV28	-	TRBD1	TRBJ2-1	TGTGCCAGCAGTAGGGACAGGGGGATCAATGAGCAGTTCTTC	CASSRDRGINEQFF
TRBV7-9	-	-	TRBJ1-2	TGTGCCAGCAGCTTAACAGGGTGGGATGGCTACACCTTC	CASSLTGWDGYTF
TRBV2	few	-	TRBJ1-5	TGTGCCAGCAGTGATAGTTTTCAGCCCCAGCATTTT	CASSDSFQPQHF
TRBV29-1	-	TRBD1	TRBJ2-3	TGCAGCTCCGACAGGGGGGGTTTGTTTAGAGATACGCAGTATTTT	CSSDRGGLFRDTQYF
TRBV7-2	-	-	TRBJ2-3	TGTGCCAGCAGCTCCGGGACTTTTCCCCATTCGCAGTATTTT	CASSSGTFPHSQYF
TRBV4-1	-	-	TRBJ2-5	TGCGCCAGCAGCCAGCTCAGTACAGGGTGGGAGACCCAGTACTTC	CASSQLSTGWETQYF
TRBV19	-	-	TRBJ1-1	TGTGCCAGTACCACCGTGGGGCGGAACACTGAAGCTTTCTTT	CASTTVGRNTEAFF
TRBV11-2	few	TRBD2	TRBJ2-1	TGTGCCAGCAGCTATGACTATGCGGGAGCAGTCGGTGAGCAGTTCTTC	CASSYDYAGAVGEQFF
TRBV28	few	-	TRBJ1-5	TGTGCCAGCGAGACTAATAGCAATCAGCCCCAGCATTTT	CASETNSNQPQHF
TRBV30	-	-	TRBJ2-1	TGTGCCTGGAGTGTATTCTTAAGTAGGGGGTACTCCGCGGGTAATGAGCAGTTCTTC	CAWSVFLSRGYSAGNEQFF
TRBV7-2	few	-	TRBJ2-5	TGTGCCAGCAGCCGGGCCACGGACTTCAAGACCCAGTACTTC	CASSRATDFKTQYF
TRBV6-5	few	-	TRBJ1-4	TGTGCCAGCAGTACCGGACAGACCCGTGAAAAACTGTTTTTT	CASSTGQTREKLFF
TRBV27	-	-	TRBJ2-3	TGTGCCAGCAGCCAACAGGGAGATACGCAGTATTTT	CASSQQGDTQYF
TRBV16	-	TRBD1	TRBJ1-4	TGTGCCAGCAGCAGGGACAGAAATGAAAAACTGTTTTTT	CASSRDRNEKLFF
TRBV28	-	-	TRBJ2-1	TGTGCCAGCAGCTTAACTTACAATGAGCAGTTCTTC	CASSLTYNEQFF
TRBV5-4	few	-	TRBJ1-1	TGTGCCAGCAGCTTGGAGCGGAACACTGAAGCTTTCTTT	CASSLERNTEAFF